Listed below are T cell receptor beta chains from one sample, sequenced in a study of siplizumab effects on memory and regulatory T cells. Data came from immunoSEQ multiplex PCR; TCRdb stores just in-frame clones and leaves some out. This sample has 100,000 or so clones; approximately 94% occur once, and the top ten carry 1% to 1.5%. Sample: non-Treg CD4+ T cells sorted from blood. These receptors originate from a human donor in good health. CDR3s include the opening cysteine and the closing phenylalanine or tryptophan. Clone size is shown for a subset of rows, as once, few, many or a class of expanded clone.

abundance	v_gene	j_gene	CDR3aa
once	TRBV9	TRBJ2-1	CASSARLAGSDEQFF
.	TRBV29-1	TRBJ1-1	CSVDIRGEAFF
.	TRBV2	TRBJ2-5	CASVRGKFGETQYF
.	TRBV5-1	TRBJ2-3	CASSLFRGTDTQYF
.	TRBV19	TRBJ1-2	CASRGQGLSGYTF
.	TRBV14	TRBJ2-6	CASSHREGLSGANVLTF
.	TRBV9	TRBJ2-4	CASSAGGTKNIQYF
.	TRBV19	TRBJ2-2	CASRRLNHRPLTGELFF
.	TRBV19	TRBJ2-5	CASRSGGVGETQYF
.	TRBV5-1	TRBJ2-6	CASSGTSGANVLTF
once	TRBV28	TRBJ1-2	CASSYGINYGYTF
.	TRBV14	TRBJ2-7	CASSRGLLLSGDEQYF
.	TRBV18	TRBJ1-2	CASSQKTGDYGYTF
.	TRBV6-4	TRBJ2-1	CASSPGLRRYNEQFF
.	TRBV10-3	TRBJ1-3	CAIRATSSGNTIYF
.	TRBV14	TRBJ2-7	CASSLGRLAGREQYF
.	TRBV9	TRBJ2-5	CASSVRDQETQYF
.	TRBV18	TRBJ1-2	CASSPLSAKGYGYTF
.	TRBV30	TRBJ2-1	CAWDALFASNEQFF
.	TRBV7-8	TRBJ2-2	CASSLDRGTGELFF
.	TRBV30	TRBJ2-3	CAWSVDGQGGRADTQYF
.	TRBV28	TRBJ2-3	CASSLGGTTDTQYF
.	TRBV5-1	TRBJ2-1	CASSLASATGDGYEQFF
.	TRBV28	TRBJ1-4	CASSLTVYEKLFF
.	TRBV6-4	TRBJ1-2	CASSSGTARRYGYTF
.	TRBV10-1	TRBJ2-1	CASSLQAGDPPDEQFF
.	TRBV27	TRBJ2-5	CASSSRQGGLGETQYF
.	TRBV10-1	TRBJ2-3	CASSTAGPRDTQYF
.	TRBV6-5	TRBJ2-7	CASSEWAAVEQYF
.	TRBV7-2	TRBJ1-2	CASSLDRLGTMGGYTF
.	TRBV7-2	TRBJ1-1	CASSSQGAEAFF
.	TRBV4-1	TRBJ2-1	CASSQATSGSYNEQFF
.	TRBV28	TRBJ1-2	CASSLPGQGPQANYGYTF
.	TRBV5-6	TRBJ2-3	CASSPSGADTQYF
.	TRBV4-1	TRBJ2-5	CASSQGIAGGLETQYF
.	TRBV15	TRBJ2-3	CATSRDLGLVTDTQYF
few	TRBV28	TRBJ1-2	CASSWTGNYGYTF
.	TRBV7-9	TRBJ2-4	CASSPRTSWDKNIQYF
.	TRBV6-4	TRBJ2-7	CASSDGLLAENYEQYF
.	TRBV5-1	TRBJ2-7	CASSLGLESYEQYF
.	TRBV27	TRBJ2-3	CASRTTSGRTDTQYF
.	TRBV28	TRBJ2-3	CASSLWSDTQYF
.	TRBV4-2	TRBJ2-2	CASRKAGTSGTGELFF
.	TRBV4-1	TRBJ2-3	CASRLAGQDTQYF
.	TRBV27	TRBJ1-2	CASSLLGQDGGYTF
.	TRBV19	TRBJ1-4	CASSGTLGGEKLFF
.	TRBV7-8	TRBJ1-1	CASSKDRGGFMNTEAFF
.	TRBV6-5	TRBJ2-7	CASSRRGGSYEQYF
.	TRBV27	TRBJ2-5	CASRLQVQETQYF
once	TRBV5-6	TRBJ1-1	CASSLWISEIAFF
.	TRBV29-1	TRBJ1-5	CSVGGGTRNQPQHF
.	TRBV27	TRBJ2-3	CASSLSTFGADTQYF
.	TRBV5-1	TRBJ1-2	CASSVGQGAYGYTF
once	TRBV4-1	TRBJ1-4	CASSQEREANEKLFF
few	TRBV30	TRBJ1-5	CAWSIGSDWPQHF
.	TRBV28	TRBJ1-1	CASSLRYSVTEAFF
.	TRBV2	TRBJ1-2	CASSEVRVASGYTF
.	TRBV6-5	TRBJ2-3	CASRFLTSDTQYF
.	TRBV5-4	TRBJ2-3	CASSLRLAGGRTDTQYF